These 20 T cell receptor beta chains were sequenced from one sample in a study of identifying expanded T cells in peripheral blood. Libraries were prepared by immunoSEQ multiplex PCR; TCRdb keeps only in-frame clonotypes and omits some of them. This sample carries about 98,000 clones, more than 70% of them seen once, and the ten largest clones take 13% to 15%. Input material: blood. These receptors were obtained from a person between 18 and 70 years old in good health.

The CDR3 nucleotides read TGCAGCGTTGGGGGGCAGGGTAAACCTGAAGCTTTCTTT. This gives the protein CSVGGQGKPEAFF. This rearrangement joins TRBV29-1 to TRBJ1-1; tentative D call: TRBD1 (6 bases). Germline CDR1 is SQVTM and CDR2 is ANQGSEA. The CDR3 is 13 residues long. The germline V and J ends were trimmed by 4 bases and 6 bases, with 15 bases remaining between them.

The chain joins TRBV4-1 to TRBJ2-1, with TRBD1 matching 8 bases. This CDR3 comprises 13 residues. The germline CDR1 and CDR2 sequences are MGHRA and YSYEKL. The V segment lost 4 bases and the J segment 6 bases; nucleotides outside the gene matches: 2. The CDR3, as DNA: TGCGCCAGCAGCCTAGACAGGGGCAATGAGCAGTTCTTC. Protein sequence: CASSLDRGNEQFF.

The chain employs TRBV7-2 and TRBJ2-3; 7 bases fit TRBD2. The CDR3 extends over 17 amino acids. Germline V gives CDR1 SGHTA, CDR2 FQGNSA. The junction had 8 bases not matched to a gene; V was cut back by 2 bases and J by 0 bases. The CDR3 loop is CASSLLSSGVSTDTQYF. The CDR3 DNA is TGTGCCAGCAGCTTACTTTCGAGCGGGGTAAGCACAGATACGCAGTATTTT. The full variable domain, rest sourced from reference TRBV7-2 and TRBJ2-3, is GAGVSQSPSNKVTEKGKDVELRCDPISGHTALYWYRQSLGQGLEFLIYFQGNSAPDKSGLPSDRFSAERTGGSVSTLTIQRTQQEDSAVYLCASSLLSSGVSTDTQYFGPGTRLTVL.

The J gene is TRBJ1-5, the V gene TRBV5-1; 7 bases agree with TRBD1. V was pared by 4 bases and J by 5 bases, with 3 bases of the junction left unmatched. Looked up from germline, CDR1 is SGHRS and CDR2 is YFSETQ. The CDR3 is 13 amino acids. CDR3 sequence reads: CASSTTGDQPQHF. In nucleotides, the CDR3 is TGCGCCAGCAGCACCACAGGGGATCAGCCCCAGCATTTT.

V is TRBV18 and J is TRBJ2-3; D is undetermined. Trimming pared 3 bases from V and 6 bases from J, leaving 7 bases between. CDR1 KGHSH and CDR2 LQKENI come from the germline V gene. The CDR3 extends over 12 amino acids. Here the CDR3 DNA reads TGTGCCAGCTCACCGGTACCGGATACGCAGTATTTT. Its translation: CASSPVPDTQYF.

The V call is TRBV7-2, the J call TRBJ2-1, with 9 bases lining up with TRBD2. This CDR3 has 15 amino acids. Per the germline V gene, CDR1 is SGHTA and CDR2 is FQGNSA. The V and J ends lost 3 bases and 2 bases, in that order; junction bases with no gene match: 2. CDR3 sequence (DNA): TGTGCCAGCAGCTTTGGCGGGAGGGCCTACAATGAGCAGTTCTTC. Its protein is CASSFGGRAYNEQFF.

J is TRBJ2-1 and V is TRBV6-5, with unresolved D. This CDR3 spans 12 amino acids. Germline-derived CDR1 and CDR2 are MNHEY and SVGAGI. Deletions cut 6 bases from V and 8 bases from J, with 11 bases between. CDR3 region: CASRGIVYEQFF. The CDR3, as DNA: TGTGCCAGCAGGGGAATAGTCTATGAGCAGTTCTTC.

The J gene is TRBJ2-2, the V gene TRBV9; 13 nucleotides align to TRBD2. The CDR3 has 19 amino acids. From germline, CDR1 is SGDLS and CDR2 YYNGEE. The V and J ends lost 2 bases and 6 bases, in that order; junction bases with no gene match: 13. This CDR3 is CASSVSGRLLAGGSGELFF. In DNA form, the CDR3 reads TGTGCCAGCAGCGTGAGCGGCCGGCTACTAGCGGGAGGGTCCGGGGAGCTGTTTTTT.

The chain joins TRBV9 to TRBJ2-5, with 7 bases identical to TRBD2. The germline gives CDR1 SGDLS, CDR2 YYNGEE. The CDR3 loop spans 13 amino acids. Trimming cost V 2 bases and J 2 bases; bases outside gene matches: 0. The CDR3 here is CASSVGGQETQYF. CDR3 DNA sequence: TGTGCCAGCAGCGTGGGGGGGCAAGAGACCCAGTACTTC.

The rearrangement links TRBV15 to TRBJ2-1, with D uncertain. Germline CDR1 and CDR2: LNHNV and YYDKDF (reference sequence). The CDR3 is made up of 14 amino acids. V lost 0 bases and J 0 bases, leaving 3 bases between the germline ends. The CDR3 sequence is CATSRDGSYNEQFF. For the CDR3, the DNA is TGTGCCACCAGCAGAGATGGCTCCTACAATGAGCAGTTCTTC.

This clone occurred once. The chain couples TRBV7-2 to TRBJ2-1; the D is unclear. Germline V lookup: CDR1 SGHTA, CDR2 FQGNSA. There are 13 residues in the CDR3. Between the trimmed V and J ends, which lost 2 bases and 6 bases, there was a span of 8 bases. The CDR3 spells CASSLTTFNEQFF. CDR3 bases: TGTGCCAGCAGCTTAACGACTTTCAATGAGCAGTTCTTC.

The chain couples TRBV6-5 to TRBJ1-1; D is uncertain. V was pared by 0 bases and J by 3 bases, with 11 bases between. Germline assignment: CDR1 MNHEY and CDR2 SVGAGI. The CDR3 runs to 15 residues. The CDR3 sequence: CASSYSGQVHTEAFF. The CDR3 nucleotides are TGTGCCAGCAGTTACTCGGGCCAGGTTCACACTGAAGCTTTCTTT.

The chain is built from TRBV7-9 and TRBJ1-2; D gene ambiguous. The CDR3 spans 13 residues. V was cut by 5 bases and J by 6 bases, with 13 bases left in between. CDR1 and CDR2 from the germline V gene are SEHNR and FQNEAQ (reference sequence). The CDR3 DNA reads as TGTGCCAGCAGCCCCCGAAGGACCGATGGCTACACCTTC. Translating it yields CASSPRRTDGYTF.

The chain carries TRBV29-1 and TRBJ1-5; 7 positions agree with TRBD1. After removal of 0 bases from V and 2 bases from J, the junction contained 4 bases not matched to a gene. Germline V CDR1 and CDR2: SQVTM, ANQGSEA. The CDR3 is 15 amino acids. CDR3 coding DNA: TGCAGCGTTGAAGATCCCAGGGGGGGCAATCAGCCCCAGCATTTT. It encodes CSVEDPRGGNQPQHF.

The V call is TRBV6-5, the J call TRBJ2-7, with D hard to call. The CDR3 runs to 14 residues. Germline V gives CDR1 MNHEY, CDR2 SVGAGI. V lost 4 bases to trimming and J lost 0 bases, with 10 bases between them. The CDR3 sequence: CASSLGISSYEQYF. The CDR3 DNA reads TGTGCCAGCAGTTTAGGGATATCCTCCTACGAGCAGTACTTC.

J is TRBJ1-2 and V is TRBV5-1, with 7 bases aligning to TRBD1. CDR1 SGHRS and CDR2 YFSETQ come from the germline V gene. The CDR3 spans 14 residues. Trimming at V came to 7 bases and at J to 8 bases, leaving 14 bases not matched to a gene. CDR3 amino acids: CASSKGDSLGGYTF. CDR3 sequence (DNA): TGCGCCAGCTCAAAGGGGGACAGCCTTGGGGGCTACACCTTC.

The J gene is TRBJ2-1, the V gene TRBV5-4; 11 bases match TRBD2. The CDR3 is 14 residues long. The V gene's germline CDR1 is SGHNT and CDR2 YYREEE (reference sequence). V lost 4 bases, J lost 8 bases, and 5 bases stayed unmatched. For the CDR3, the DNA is TGTGCCAGCAGCGTGGGACTAGCGGTCGATGAGCAGTTCTTC. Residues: CASSVGLAVDEQFF.

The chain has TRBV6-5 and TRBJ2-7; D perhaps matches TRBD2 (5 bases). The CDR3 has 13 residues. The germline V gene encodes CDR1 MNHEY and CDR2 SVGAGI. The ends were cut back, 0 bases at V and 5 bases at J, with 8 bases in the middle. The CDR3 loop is CASSYSWRHEQYF. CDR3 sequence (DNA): TGTGCCAGCAGTTACTCGTGGAGGCACGAGCAGTACTTC.

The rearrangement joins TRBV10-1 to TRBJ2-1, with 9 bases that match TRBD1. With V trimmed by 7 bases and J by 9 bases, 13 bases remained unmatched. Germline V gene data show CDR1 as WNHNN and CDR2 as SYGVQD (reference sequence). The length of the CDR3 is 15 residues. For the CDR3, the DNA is TGCGCCAGCAAGGAGGGGGGACAGGGTACCGGTGAGCAGTTCTTC. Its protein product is CASKEGGQGTGEQFF.

CDR3 protein: CASSETARHQPQHF. CDR3 nucleotide sequence: TGTGCCAGCAGCGAGACAGCACGACATCAGCCCCAGCATTTT. This chain links TRBV2 with TRBJ1-5; weak D call: TRBD1 (5 bases). The CDR3 consists of 14 residues. V lost 6 bases, J lost 5 bases, and 14 bases lay in between. The V gene's germline CDR1 is SNHLY and CDR2 FYNNEI.